These 22 T cell receptor beta chains originate from one sample sequenced in a study of vaccination and CD4 T cells after COVID-19. No antigen is known for these receptors. The study sequenced cultured CD4+ T cell DNA using the Oncomine TCR Beta short-read assay. One entry per CDR3 protein, called by TCRdb with MiXCR from the PCR reads. The sample shows fewer than 25,000 distinct CDR3 sequences, less than 40% of them seen only once. This sample's time point: late sampling 161 to 241 days after vaccination in three convalescent patients. Treatment in this sample: approximately 9-day PBMC culture with coronavirus spike peptide pools or control peptides (ViraFEST assay). Source: CD4+ T cells from blood, cultured in vitro, taken about 7 months after SARS-CoV-2 vaccination. All receptors come from a human donor who had recovered from COVID-19.

The chain links TRBV19 to TRBJ1-5; 11 positions match TRBD1. This CDR3 contains 14 residues. Germline V lookup: CDR1 LNHDA, CDR2 SQIVND (reference sequence). After removal of 3 bases from V and 7 bases from J, the junction contained 2 bases not matched to a gene. The CDR3 protein is CASSMGTGGQPQHF. CDR3 DNA sequence: TGTGCCAGTAGTATGGGGACAGGGGGACAGCCCCAGCATTTT.

This clonotype was recorded once. This chain joins TRBV19 and TRBJ2-7; D not resolved. V was clipped by 4 bases and J by 5 bases, with 15 bases between them. This CDR3 is 14 amino acids long. CDR1 is LNHDA, CDR2 SQIVND, per germline (reference sequence). This CDR3 is CASSSADLWDEQYF. In DNA form, the CDR3 reads TGTGCCAGTAGTAGCGCAGACCTTTGGGACGAGCAGTACTTC.

This chain links TRBV10-3 with TRBJ1-5; perhaps TRBD1 as D (5 bases). Germline V gives CDR1 ENHRY, CDR2 SYGVKD. The CDR3 runs 15 residues. Trimming took off 3 bases at V and 5 bases at J, with 14 bases between the two ends. CDR3 DNA sequence: TGTGCCATCAGTGATAGCGGGGGTTCACATCAGCCCCAGCATTTT. Translation gives CAISDSGGSHQPQHF.

The CDR3 DNA follows: TGTGCCAGCAGCTCCGCGCCGGGGGGAACGGGGCAGCCCCAGCATTTT. It codes for CASSSAPGGTGQPQHF. The chain employs TRBV7-3 and TRBJ1-5; D is perhaps TRBD1 (5 bases). Germline assignment: CDR1 SGHTA and CDR2 FQGTGA. V was cut by 4 bases and J by 7 bases, with 20 bases left in between. This CDR3 is built from 16 residues.

This clonotype is termed medium-sized (0.01 to 0.1%). This chain connects TRBV24-1 to TRBJ1-5, with D unclear. The CDR3 is 13 residues long. The germline V gene encodes CDR1 KGHDR and CDR2 SFDVKD. With 3 bases removed from V and 0 bases from J, the gap between germline ends came to 2 bases. The CDR3: CATSDNSNQPQHF. CDR3 coding DNA: TGTGCCACCAGTGATAATAGCAATCAGCCCCAGCATTTT.

The chain recombines TRBV27 with TRBJ2-1; 8 nucleotides match TRBD2. CDR3 length equals 15 residues. Unmatched junction bases numbered 4, after V lost 6 bases and J lost 0 bases. In germline, CDR1 is MNHEY, CDR2 SMNVEV (reference sequence). The CDR3 protein is CASRILAGSYNEQFF. CDR3 sequence (DNA): TGTGCCAGCAGAATCCTAGCGGGCTCCTACAATGAGCAGTTCTTC.

This clonotype was seen a handful of times. The chain joins TRBV6-1 to TRBJ1-5, with a tentative D call TRBD1 (6 bases). There are 15 residues in the CDR3. Germline-derived CDR1 and CDR2 are MNHNS and SASEGT. V was trimmed by 6 bases and J by 7 bases, leaving 19 bases between them. CDR3 in amino acids: CASRNSDRYQQPQHF. The DNA of the CDR3 is TGTGCCAGCAGAAATAGCGACAGGTATCAACAGCCCCAGCATTTT.

This clonotype has only a few counts. The chain has TRBV7-9 and TRBJ1-5; no definite D call. Per germline, CDR1 SEHNR and CDR2 FQNEAQ (reference sequence). The CDR3 has 13 residues. Trimming shortened V by 0 bases and J by 6 bases, and 6 bases separated the two germline ends. Here the CDR3 DNA reads TGTGCCAGCAGCTTAGCGGAAACTCAGCCCCAGCATTTT. Translation: CASSLAETQPQHF. The full variable domain, completed using reference TRBV7-9 and TRBJ1-5, is DTGVSQNPRHKITKRGQNVTFRCDPISEHNRLYWYRQTLGQGPEFLTYFQNEAQLEKSRLLSDRFSAERPKGSFSTLEIQRTEQGDSAMYLCASSLAETQPQHFGDGTRLSIL.

The rearrangement joins TRBV12-3 or TRBV12-4 to TRBJ1-3; D remains unclear. CDR3 length: 15 amino acids. V gave up 6 bases and J gave up 5 bases, with 17 bases separating them. CDR3 DNA sequence: TGTGCCAGCAGCGCGGATCCGAACCTTCGAAACACCATATATTTT. This sequence encodes CASSADPNLRNTIYF.

The chain joins TRBV28 to TRBJ2-5; a possible D gene is TRBD1 (5 bases). V was cut by 7 bases and J by 1 base, with 16 bases left in between. This CDR3 has 15 amino acids. Germline V gives CDR1 MDHEN, CDR2 SYDVKM. CDR3 region: CASNNYQGPQETQYF. The CDR3 nucleotides are TGTGCCAGCAATAACTATCAGGGCCCCCAAGAGACCCAGTACTTC.

V and J are TRBV6-1 and TRBJ1-2; the match to TRBD1 covers 8 bases. The CDR3 is 13 amino acids. V shed 6 bases and J 9 bases; nucleotides not matched to a gene: 9. The germline V gene has CDR1 MNHNS and CDR2 SASEGT. CDR3 amino acids: CASSPDRASRYTF. The CDR3 DNA is TGTGCCAGCAGCCCGGACAGGGCTTCGCGCTACACCTTC.

In its sample, this clonotype is medium-sized. The rearrangement joins TRBV6-1 to TRBJ1-6; 9 bases agree with TRBD1. Germline V gene sequence: CDR1 MNHNS, CDR2 SASEGT. The CDR3 consists of 15 residues. Trimming took 6 bases from V and 8 from J; bases not matched to a gene: 8. The CDR3 DNA follows: TGTGCCAGCAGAGACCCGGGACAGGGATATTCACCCCTCCACTTT. This translates into CASRDPGQGYSPLHF.

This clonotype was counted a few times. This chain connects TRBV29-1 to TRBJ1-5, with D unresolved. Between the trimmed V and J ends, which lost 4 bases and 2 bases, there was a span of 9 bases. This CDR3 comprises 13 residues. The germline CDR1 and CDR2 sequences are SQVTM and ANQGSEA. The CDR3 DNA is TGCAGCGTTGTCTCTGCTGGCAATCAGCCCCAGCATTTT. Translating gives CSVVSAGNQPQHF.

Worth noting for this clonotype: Sequence at one end of the junction differs from germline and may be a read error. This sequence joins TRBV6-1 and TRBJ2-5, with TRBD1 as a possible D gene (5 bases). The CDR3 runs to 13 residues. The germline V gene encodes CDR1 MNHNS and CDR2 SASEGT. CDR3 nucleotide sequence: TGTGCCAGCGGTGACAGCCTAGAAGAGACCCAGTACTTC. It yields the protein CASGDSLEETQYF.

J is TRBJ1-6 and V is TRBV5-1, with TRBD1 as a possible D gene (6 bases). The germline gives CDR1 SGHRS, CDR2 YFSETQ. Trimming stripped 5 bases from V and 9 bases from J, with 18 bases between. CDR3 length equals 15 residues. The CDR3 loop is CASSRDTPDTSPLHF. CDR3 DNA: TGCGCCAGCAGTCGGGACACTCCAGATACTTCACCCCTCCACTTT.

The gene calls are TRBV20-1 and TRBJ2-4; TRBD2 is a possible D gene (7 bases). CDR3 size: 13 residues. V lost 3 bases and J lost 4, with 10 bases in between. Looked up from germline, CDR1 is DFQATT and CDR2 is SNEGSKA (reference sequence). The CDR3 loop is CSASRGAKNIQYF. The CDR3 region has the DNA TGCAGTGCTAGCCGGGGGGCAAAAAACATTCAGTACTTC.

There are a few counts of this clonotype. The chain uses TRBV10-1 and TRBJ1-1; 7 bases are shared with TRBD1. Losses at the gene ends were 7 bases for V and 1 base for J; bases not matched to a gene: 3. Germline lookup yields CDR1 WNHNN and CDR2 SYGVQD (reference sequence). This CDR3 region has 13 residues. The CDR3 nucleotides are TGCGCCAGCAAAGACAGGGAGAACACTGAAGCTTTCTTT. Its translation: CASKDRENTEAFF.

The V call is TRBV1, the J call TRBJ1-2; TRBD1 was called by the table and not checked on the DNA. TRBV1 is a pseudogene segment. The CDR3 length is 14 residues. The CDR3 nucleotides read TGCACCAGCAGCCCGGGACAGGGGACGCAAGGCTACACCTTC. This encodes CTSSPGQGTQGYTF.

To note about this clonotype: One end of the junction is discordant with germline, which a read error may explain. The gene calls are TRBV24-1 and TRBJ2-1; D is possibly TRBD2 (6 bases). The CDR3 length is 14 residues. Germline lookup yields CDR1 KGHDR and CDR2 SFDVKD. The CDR3 nucleotides are TGTGCCACCAGTGTTAGCGGCTCCTACAATGAGCGGTTCTTC. Encoded protein: CATSVSGSYNERFF.

This clonotype turned up a few times. V is TRBV7-2 and J is TRBJ2-2; D not certain. Trimming stripped 3 bases from V and 0 bases from J, with 5 bases between. Germline V CDR1 and CDR2: SGHTA, FQGNSA. The CDR3 loop spans 14 amino acids. The CDR3 nucleotides read TGTGCCAGCAGCTTGGTTCCGAACACCGGGGAGCTGTTTTTT. Translating it yields CASSLVPNTGELFF.

On this clonotype: At one end the junction does not follow the germline gene, possibly because of a read error. The chain uses TRBV28 and TRBJ1-2; TRBD1 is a possible D gene (5 bases). Per germline, CDR1 MDHEN and CDR2 SYDVKM. The length of the CDR3 is 11 residues. CDR3 in DNA: TGTGTCAGCAGTGACCAGGGTCTCTACACCTTC. Translation: CVSSDQGLYTF.

The gene calls are TRBV4-3 and TRBJ2-3; perhaps TRBD2 as D (6 bases). The germline V gene encodes CDR1 LGHNA and CDR2 YSLEER. Trimming stripped 0 bases from V and 5 bases from J, with 9 bases between. CDR3 length: 14 residues. CDR3 residues: CASSQDPGGDTQYF. The CDR3, as DNA: TGCGCCAGCAGCCAAGACCCCGGGGGAGATACGCAGTATTTT.